The text below deals with one T cell receptor beta chain. This clone came up a few times. What antigen it recognizes has not been identified. Base qualities were left out, and no much larger clone turns up one base away. TCRbeta CDR3 regions were amplified from genomic DNA using the immunoSEQ Assay, a bias-controlled multiplex PCR. Processing in the source paper ran as follows. Within the assay, amplification of reference gene primers was used to estimate how many nucleated cells each sample contained. To quantify the absolute abundance of each unique TCRbeta CDR3 rearrangement, sequence reads were collapsed and filtered. For each sample, productive Simpson clonality was calculated as the square root of Simpson's diversity index over productive rearrangements. This is the immuneACCESS table as TCRdb keeps it, with only in-frame sequences that have V and J called. A part of the clones is gone; compared with another copy, unresolved V genes explain less than half, and the rest is unexplained. That table gives V, J and clone size, and the DNA gave D and trimming. This sample is represented by roughly 250,000 clones; 70% to 85% of them were singletons. Together, the top ten hold 9.6% of the sample.

The germline V gene yields SNHLY for CDR1 and FYNNEI for CDR2. Including cysteine and phenylalanine, the CDR3 has 13 amino acids. Only the CDR3 region is kept as DNA, spanning 39 bases read in frame from base 1. Trimming takes 5 bases from V and 2 bases from J, and the germline ends sit 9 bases apart. The sample comes from a study of blood T cell repertoires in COVID-19 (TCRdb year 2020). About the study as a whole: Samples from collaborators originated in the United States, Italy and Spain and spanned both the acute and convalescent phases of COVID-19. The prospective study material was composed of cDNA or gDNA derived from T cells, B-cell-depleted T cells, or PBMCs. Deeply sampled blood TCRbeta repertoires from subjects exposed to, actively infected with, or recovered from COVID-19 were included in the dataset. The repertoires were released in a freely available public database meant as a resource for research on the immune response to SARS-CoV-2. The samples were drawn from two sources: the first 160 participants of the ongoing ImmuneRACE study, and 1,200 or so subjects contributed by 6 global collaborators. A de-identified subject ID, COVID-19 status, age in years and sex were almost always included in the sample metadata. Where available, HLA class I and class II types were taken from metadata supplied by the sample provider and were not determined by assay-based typing. Broad study findings and their caveats: Clinical and demographic metadata were provided uncurated, with the amount varying by source and participant.

Each collaborating institution followed its own protocols to collect whole blood in K2EDTA tubes. For TCRbeta analysis, collaborators shipped samples as frozen whole blood, isolated PBMCs, or DNA extracted from either of those sample types. The source of this sequence is a woman older than 75 with acute or convalescent COVID-19. Sequenced input: peripheral blood. The rearranged chain carries TRBV2 and TRBJ1-2; the D gene is possibly TRBD1, with 6 bases matching. The DNA sequence reads TGTGCCAGCAGTCCAACAGGGAACTATGGCTACACCTTC. Its amino acids are CASSPTGNYGYTF.